The rows below give T cell receptor beta chains drawn from one sample of a study of blood T cell repertoires in COVID-19. TCRdb's copy holds only in-frame clones and misses some; the assay was immunoSEQ multiplex PCR. This table holds 150,000 to 180,000 clones, about nine tenths found once. The sample taken for sequencing was peripheral blood. The receptor source for this set is a woman aged 70-85 years with acute or convalescent COVID-19. CDR3s include the opening cysteine and the closing phenylalanine or tryptophan.

cdr3_aa	v_call	j_call
CASSQRTTSGQETQYF	TRBV3-1/TRBV3-2	TRBJ2-5
CASITGWICTF	TRBV7-2	TRBJ1-2
CASSSNLDRAGTGELFF	TRBV28	TRBJ2-2
CASISEGSGANVLTF	TRBV6-1	TRBJ2-6
CASSDRDRAVYNEQFF	TRBV7-9	TRBJ2-1
CASSLVNKNSPLHF	TRBV7-9	TRBJ1-6
CASRRGGGTDTQYF	TRBV13	TRBJ2-3
CASSAPGDRGRSNQPQHF	TRBV21-1	TRBJ1-5
CASSDGWRTTYEQYF	TRBV2	TRBJ2-7
CASSEVRTLAKNIQYF	TRBV2	TRBJ2-4
CASSEVLPGWSGELFF	TRBV2	TRBJ2-2
CASSFPGTDTQYF	TRBV5-1	TRBJ2-3
CASSPPDSLGAKNIQYF	TRBV6-6	TRBJ2-4
CSVGTSGVHNEQFF	TRBV29-1	TRBJ2-1
CASRTGREQYF	TRBV27	TRBJ2-7
CASSQVGQGVEAFF	TRBV4-2	TRBJ1-1
CASSREAFPEYGYTF	TRBV4-3	TRBJ1-2
CAWSSRQIQYF	TRBV30	TRBJ2-4
CASSLYGSLSSTQYF	TRBV27	TRBJ2-5
CASSQDEDSGGAERETQYF	TRBV4-1	TRBJ2-5
CASSVQMSQGEKLFF	TRBV11-2	TRBJ1-4
CASSSRGQGEKLFF	TRBV11-2	TRBJ1-4
CASSLAPSGNYDEQYF	TRBV5-1	TRBJ2-7
CAIRPTGRSGNEQFF	TRBV10-3	TRBJ2-1
CASSDVGFSWAEAFF	TRBV2	TRBJ1-1
CASSPYPRGGLSYEQYF	TRBV18	TRBJ2-7